Each of the 20 T cell receptor beta chains below was sequenced from the same sample in a study of blood T cell repertoires in COVID-19. The data were produced by immunoSEQ multiplex PCR, yet TCRdb's version contains in-frame clones alone and is incomplete. The sample records around 150,000 clones, 81% being singletons. The sequencing sample was made of peripheral blood. These receptors were collected from a human donor in a cohort sampled during active COVID-19.

This sequence joins TRBV7-9 and TRBJ2-7; 7 nucleotides agree with TRBD2. V shed 5 bases, J shed 7 bases, and the junction held 17 bases outside the gene matches. The CDR3 is made up of 16 amino acids. Looked up from germline, CDR1 is SEHNR and CDR2 is FQNEAQ (reference sequence). The CDR3 spells CASSGRAQARGQEQYF. CDR3 nucleotides: TGTGCCAGCAGCGGGAGGGCCCAGGCCCGGGGTCAGGAGCAGTACTTC. Looking up the rest from reference TRBV7-9 and TRBJ2-7 gives the full variable domain: DTGVSQNPRHKITKRGQNVTFRCDPISEHNRLYWYRQTLGQGPEFLTYFQNEAQLEKSRLLSDRFSAERPKGSFSTLEIQRTEQGDSAMYLCASSGRAQARGQEQYFGPGTRLTVT.

This clone was counted a few times. The chain couples TRBV7-8 to TRBJ2-1; 7 nucleotides align to TRBD2. V trimming: 5 bases; J trimming: 9 bases; junction bases outside the gene matches: 13. This CDR3 region has 15 residues. Germline lookup yields CDR1 SGHVS and CDR2 FQNEAQ. As DNA, the CDR3 is TGTGCCAGCAGCCGAGTGGGAGGGACGGTGGGTGAGCAGTTCTTC. Translation gives CASSRVGGTVGEQFF.

V is TRBV5-6 and J is TRBJ2-2, with D perhaps matching TRBD2 (6 bases). Germline assignment: CDR1 SGHDT and CDR2 YYEEEE. The CDR3 covers 15 residues. Trimming cost V 4 bases and J 4 bases, with 14 bases left between them. The CDR3 DNA reads as TGTGCCAGCAGCCCTGCGCCAGCGGGCACCGGGGAGCTGTTTTTT. Translating it yields CASSPAPAGTGELFF.

The chain couples TRBV9 to TRBJ2-5; no reliable D call. Germline CDR1 SGDLS, CDR2 YYNGEE. The length of the CDR3 is 13 residues. The V end was cut by 2 bases, the J end by 5 bases, with 10 bases between. The CDR3 is CASSVESWETQYF. CDR3 nucleotides: TGTGCCAGCAGCGTTGAGTCATGGGAGACCCAGTACTTC.

The chain uses TRBV20-1 and TRBJ2-5; possible D gene TRBD2, 6 bases. Germline V lookup: CDR1 DFQATT, CDR2 SNEGSKA (reference sequence). The CDR3 runs to 13 residues. V lost 5 bases and J 4 bases, leaving 14 bases between the germline ends. CDR3 nucleotides: TGCAGTGCTGGTGGGACTGCCCGAGAGACCCAGTACTTC. Translated: CSAGGTARETQYF.

The gene calls are TRBV19 and TRBJ1-1, with 7 bases that match TRBD1. Germline V CDR1 and CDR2: LNHDA, SQIVND (reference sequence). Trimming cost V 5 bases and J 5 bases; bases outside gene matches: 5. This CDR3 spans 13 amino acids. CDR3 nucleotide sequence: TGTGCCAGTAGTTGGACAGGAGAGACTGAAGCTTTCTTT. This sequence encodes CASSWTGETEAFF.

J is TRBJ2-5 and V is TRBV12-3 or TRBV12-4, with TRBD1 as a possible D gene (5 bases). The CDR3 covers 13 residues. Trimming stripped 2 bases from V and 2 bases from J, with 6 bases between. The CDR3 loop is CASSLRQQETQYF. Here the CDR3 DNA reads TGTGCCAGCAGTTTAAGACAGCAAGAGACCCAGTACTTC.

V is TRBV14 and J is TRBJ1-1, with TRBD1 matching over 9 bases. V gave up 4 bases and J gave up 1 base; unmatched junction bases: 4. This CDR3 comprises 15 residues. The germline V gene has CDR1 SGHDN and CDR2 FVKESK. The CDR3 reads CASSRGDRANTEAFF. The DNA for the CDR3 is TGTGCCAGCAGCCGGGGGGACAGGGCGAACACTGAAGCTTTCTTT.

This sequence joins TRBV11-2 and TRBJ2-6; D is perhaps TRBD1 (6 bases). With 5 bases removed from V and 4 bases from J, the gap between germline ends came to 15 bases. Germline V gene sequence: CDR1 SGHAT, CDR2 FQNNGV. This CDR3 region has 16 residues. The CDR3 DNA reads as TGTGCCAGCAGCCGTGGGGCAGGGGCCGGGGCCAACGTCCTGACTTTC. Translated: CASSRGAGAGANVLTF. The full variable domain, completed using reference TRBV11-2 and TRBJ2-6, is EAGVAQSPRYKIIEKRQSVAFWCNPISGHATLYWYQQILGQGPKLLIQFQNNGVVDDSQLPKDRFSAERLKGVDSTLKIQPAKLEDSAVYLCASSRGAGAGANVLTFGAGSRLTVL.

The genes are TRBV28 and TRBJ1-5; no clear D. V was trimmed by 5 bases and J by 0 bases, leaving 5 bases between them. This CDR3 is 13 amino acids long. Germline V gene data show CDR1 as MDHEN and CDR2 as SYDVKM. This CDR3 reads CASSQLSNQPQHF. The DNA of the CDR3 is TGTGCCAGCAGTCAACTTAGCAATCAGCCCCAGCATTTT.

This sequence joins TRBV19 and TRBJ1-4; D uncertain. Germline lookup yields CDR1 LNHDA and CDR2 SQIVND (reference sequence). V lost 5 bases to trimming and J lost 0 bases, with 10 bases between them. The CDR3 runs 15 residues. CDR3 sequence: CASSRATTTNEKLFF. The CDR3 bases are TGTGCCAGTAGTCGAGCGACCACAACTAATGAAAAACTGTTTTTT.

The V and J genes are TRBV10-3 and TRBJ2-7, with TRBD2 matching 10 bases. V lost 4 bases and J lost 6; bases outside the gene matches: 6. The germline V gene encodes CDR1 ENHRY and CDR2 SYGVKD. This CDR3 is 14 amino acids long. CDR3 sequence (DNA): TGTGCCATCAGTGTTAGCGGGAGGAACGGCGAGCAGTACTTC. The encoded protein is CAISVSGRNGEQYF.

V is TRBV6-4 and J is TRBJ1-2; D is uncertain. CDR1 is MRHNA, CDR2 SNTAGT, per germline. The CDR3 is 15 residues long. Trimming pared 2 bases from V and 4 bases from J, leaving 14 bases between. This CDR3 reads CASSDPLTAVYGYTF. The CDR3 region has the DNA TGTGCCAGCAGTGACCCCCTTACGGCGGTCTATGGCTACACCTTC.

The chain uses TRBV19 and TRBJ1-3, with TRBD1 as a possible D gene (6 bases). Germline V lookup: CDR1 LNHDA, CDR2 SQIVND (reference sequence). Trimming removed 5 bases from V and 2 bases from J, with 7 bases in between. The CDR3 contains 13 residues. CDR3 bases: TGTGCCAGTAGTTGGACAGCTGGAAACACCATATATTTT. Translation: CASSWTAGNTIYF.

This clone occurred once. The chain employs TRBV7-9 and TRBJ2-1, with 11 bases lining up with TRBD2. Trimming took 2 bases from V and 3 from J; bases not matched to a gene: 9. The CDR3 consists of 18 residues. In germline, CDR1 is SEHNR, CDR2 FQNEAQ (reference sequence). The CDR3 coding sequence is TGTGCCAGCAGCTTAAAGAGGCGACTAGCGGGGAACTACAATGAGCAGTTCTTC. Protein: CASSLKRRLAGNYNEQFF.

This sequence joins TRBV11-2 and TRBJ1-1; 10 bases match TRBD1. Germline lookup yields CDR1 SGHAT and CDR2 FQNNGV. The CDR3 consists of 14 residues. With 6 bases clipped from V and 9 bases from J, the junction kept 10 bases outside the gene matches. The CDR3 protein is CASRQLDRGRKAFF. CDR3 sequence (DNA): TGTGCCAGCAGACAACTTGACAGGGGGCGGAAAGCTTTCTTT.

V gene TRBV28 combines with J gene TRBJ1-5; no clear D gene. Germline lookup yields CDR1 MDHEN and CDR2 SYDVKM. This CDR3 is 12 amino acids long. The V end lost 11 bases, the J end lost 9 bases, and 17 bases lay between the germline ends. CDR3 in DNA: TGTGCCCACGGAGAACGGGTTCTGCCCCAGCATTTT. Protein sequence: CAHGERVLPQHF.

The chain uses TRBV4-3 and TRBJ2-5; D gene uncertain. V was cut by 0 bases and J by 5 bases, with 10 bases left in between. CDR1 is LGHNA, CDR2 YSLEER, per germline. This CDR3 is built from 14 residues. The CDR3 spells CASSQEGRVETQYF. DNA for the CDR3: TGCGCCAGCAGCCAAGAAGGTCGGGTGGAGACCCAGTACTTC.

The CDR3 loop reads CASSGAGGGNEQFF. In nucleotides, the CDR3 is TGTGCCAGCTCGGGAGCGGGGGGAGGGAATGAGCAGTTCTTC. V gene TRBV10-3 combines with J gene TRBJ2-1; TRBD2 matches at 9 bases. The CDR3 length is 14 residues. V was pared by 10 bases and J by 7 bases, with 11 bases of the junction left unmatched. Germline CDR1 reads ENHRY; CDR2 reads SYGVKD.

The chain is built from TRBV12-3 or TRBV12-4 and TRBJ2-1; 7 nucleotides agree with TRBD2. The CDR3 covers 13 residues. J gave up 9 bases and V 7 bases, and 9 bases lay outside the gene matches. CDR3 region: CASTQSWGGEQFF. The CDR3 DNA follows: TGTGCCAGCACCCAAAGCTGGGGGGGTGAGCAGTTCTTC.